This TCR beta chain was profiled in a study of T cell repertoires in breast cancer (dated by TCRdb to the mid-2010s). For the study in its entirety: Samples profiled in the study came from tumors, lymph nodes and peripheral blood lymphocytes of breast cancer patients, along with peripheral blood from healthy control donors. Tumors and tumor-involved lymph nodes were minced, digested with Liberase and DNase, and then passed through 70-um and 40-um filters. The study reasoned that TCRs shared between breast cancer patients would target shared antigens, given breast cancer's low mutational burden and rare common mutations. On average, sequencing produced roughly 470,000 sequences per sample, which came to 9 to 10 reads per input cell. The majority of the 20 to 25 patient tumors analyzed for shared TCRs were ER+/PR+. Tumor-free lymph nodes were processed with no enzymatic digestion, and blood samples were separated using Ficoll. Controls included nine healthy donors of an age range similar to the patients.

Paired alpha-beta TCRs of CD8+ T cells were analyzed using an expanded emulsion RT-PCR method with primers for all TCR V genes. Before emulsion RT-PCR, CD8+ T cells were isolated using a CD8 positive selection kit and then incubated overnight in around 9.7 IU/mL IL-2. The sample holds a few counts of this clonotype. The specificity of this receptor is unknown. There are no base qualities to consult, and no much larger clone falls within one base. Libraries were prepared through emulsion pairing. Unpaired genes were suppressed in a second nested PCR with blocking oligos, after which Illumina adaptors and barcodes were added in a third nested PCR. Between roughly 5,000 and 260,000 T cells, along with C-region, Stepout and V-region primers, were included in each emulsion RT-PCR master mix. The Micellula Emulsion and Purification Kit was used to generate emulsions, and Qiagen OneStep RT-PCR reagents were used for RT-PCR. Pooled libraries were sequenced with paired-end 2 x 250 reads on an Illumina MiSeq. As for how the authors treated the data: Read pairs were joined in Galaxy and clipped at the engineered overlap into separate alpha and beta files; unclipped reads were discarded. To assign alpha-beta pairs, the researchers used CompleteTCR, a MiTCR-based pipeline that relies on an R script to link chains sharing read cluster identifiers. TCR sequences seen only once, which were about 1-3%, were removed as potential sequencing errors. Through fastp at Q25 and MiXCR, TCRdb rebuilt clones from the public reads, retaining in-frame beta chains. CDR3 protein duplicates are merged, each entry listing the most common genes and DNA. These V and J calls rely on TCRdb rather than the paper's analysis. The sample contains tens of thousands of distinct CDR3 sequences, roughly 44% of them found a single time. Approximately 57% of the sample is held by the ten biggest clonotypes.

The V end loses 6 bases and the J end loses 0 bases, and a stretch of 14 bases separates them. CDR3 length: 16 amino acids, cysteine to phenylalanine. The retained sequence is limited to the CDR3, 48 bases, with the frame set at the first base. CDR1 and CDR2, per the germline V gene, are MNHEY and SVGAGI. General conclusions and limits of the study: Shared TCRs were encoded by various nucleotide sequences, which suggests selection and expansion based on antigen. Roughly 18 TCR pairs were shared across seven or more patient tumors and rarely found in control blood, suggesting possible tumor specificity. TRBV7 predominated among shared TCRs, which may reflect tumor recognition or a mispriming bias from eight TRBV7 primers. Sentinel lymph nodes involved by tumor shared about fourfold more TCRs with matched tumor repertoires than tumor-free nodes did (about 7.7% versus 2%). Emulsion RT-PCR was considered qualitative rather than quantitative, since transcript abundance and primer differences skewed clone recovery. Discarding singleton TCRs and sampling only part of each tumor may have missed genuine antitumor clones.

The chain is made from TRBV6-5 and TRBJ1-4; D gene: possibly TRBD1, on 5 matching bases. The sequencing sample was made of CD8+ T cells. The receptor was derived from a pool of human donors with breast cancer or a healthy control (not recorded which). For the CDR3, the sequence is CASRRQGYATNEKLFF. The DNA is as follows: TGTGCCAGCAGACGCCAGGGATATGCAACTAATGAAAAACTGTTTTTT.